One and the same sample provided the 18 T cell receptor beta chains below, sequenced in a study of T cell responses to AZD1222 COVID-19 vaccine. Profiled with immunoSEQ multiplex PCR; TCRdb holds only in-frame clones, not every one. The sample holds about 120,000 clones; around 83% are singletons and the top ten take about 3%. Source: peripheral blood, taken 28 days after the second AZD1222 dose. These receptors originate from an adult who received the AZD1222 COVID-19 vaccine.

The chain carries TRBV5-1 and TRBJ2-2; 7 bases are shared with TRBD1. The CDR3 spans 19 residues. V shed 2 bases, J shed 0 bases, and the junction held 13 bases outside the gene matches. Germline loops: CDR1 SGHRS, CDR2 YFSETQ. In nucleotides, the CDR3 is TGCGCCAGCAGCTTTACCGGGACAGATGATATGGCGAACACCGGGGAGCTGTTTTTT. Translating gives CASSFTGTDDMANTGELFF.

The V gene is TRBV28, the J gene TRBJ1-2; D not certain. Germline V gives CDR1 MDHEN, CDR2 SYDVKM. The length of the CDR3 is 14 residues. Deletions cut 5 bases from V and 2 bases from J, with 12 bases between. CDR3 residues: CASSPRLRNYGYTF. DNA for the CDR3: TGTGCCAGCAGTCCCCGTCTCAGAAACTATGGCTACACCTTC.

This CDR3 is CASRRASSNQPQHF. DNA for the CDR3: TGTGCCAGCAGACGGGCCTCTAGCAATCAGCCCCAGCATTTT. The V gene is TRBV6-5, the J gene TRBJ1-5; no definite D call. Deletions cut 6 bases from V and 0 bases from J, with 9 bases between. The CDR3 totals 14 residues. CDR1 MNHEY and CDR2 SVGAGI come from the germline V gene.

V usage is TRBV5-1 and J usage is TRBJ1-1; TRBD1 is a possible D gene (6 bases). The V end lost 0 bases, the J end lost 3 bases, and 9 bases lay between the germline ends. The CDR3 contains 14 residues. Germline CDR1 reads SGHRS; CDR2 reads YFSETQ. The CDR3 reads CASSLGGGHTEAFF. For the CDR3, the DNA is TGCGCCAGCAGCTTGGGAGGGGGGCACACTGAAGCTTTCTTT.

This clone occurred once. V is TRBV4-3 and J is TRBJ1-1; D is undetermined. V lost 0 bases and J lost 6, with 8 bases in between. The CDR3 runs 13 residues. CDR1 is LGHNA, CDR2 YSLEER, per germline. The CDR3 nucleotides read TGCGCCAGCAGCCAAGATTTAGACGCTGAAGCTTTCTTT. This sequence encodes CASSQDLDAEAFF.

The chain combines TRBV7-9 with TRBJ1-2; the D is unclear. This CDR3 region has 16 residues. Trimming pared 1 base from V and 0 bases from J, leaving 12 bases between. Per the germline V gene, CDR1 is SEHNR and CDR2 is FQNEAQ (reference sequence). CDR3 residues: CASSLVQTATNYGYTF. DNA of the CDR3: TGTGCCAGCAGCTTAGTACAGACGGCAACTAACTATGGCTACACCTTC.

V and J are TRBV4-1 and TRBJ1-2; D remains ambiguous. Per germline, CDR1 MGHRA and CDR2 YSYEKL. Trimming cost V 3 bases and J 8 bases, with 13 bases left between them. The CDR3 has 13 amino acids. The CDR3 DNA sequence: TGCGCCAGCAGCCAGACACCCGGGGAGGGCTACACCTTC. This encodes CASSQTPGEGYTF.

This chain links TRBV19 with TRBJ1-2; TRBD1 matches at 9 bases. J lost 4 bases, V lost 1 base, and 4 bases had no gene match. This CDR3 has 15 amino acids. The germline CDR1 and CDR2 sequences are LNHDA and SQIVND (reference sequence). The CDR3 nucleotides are TGTGCCAGTAGTATAGGAGGACAGGGGCGCTATGGCTACACCTTC. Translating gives CASSIGGQGRYGYTF.

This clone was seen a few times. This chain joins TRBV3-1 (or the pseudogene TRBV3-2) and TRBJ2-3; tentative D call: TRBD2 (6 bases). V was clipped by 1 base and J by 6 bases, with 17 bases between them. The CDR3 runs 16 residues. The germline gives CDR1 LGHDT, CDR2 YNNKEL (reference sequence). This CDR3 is CASSQVGDSGGDTQYF. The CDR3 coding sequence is TGTGCCAGCAGCCAAGTGGGCGACTCCGGAGGGGATACGCAGTATTTT.

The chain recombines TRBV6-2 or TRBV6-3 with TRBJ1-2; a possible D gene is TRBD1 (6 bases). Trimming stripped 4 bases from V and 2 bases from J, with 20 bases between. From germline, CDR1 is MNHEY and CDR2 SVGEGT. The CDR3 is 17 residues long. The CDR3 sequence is CASSFHSTGVKNYGYTF. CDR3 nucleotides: TGTGCCAGCAGTTTCCATTCGACAGGCGTTAAAAACTATGGCTACACCTTC.

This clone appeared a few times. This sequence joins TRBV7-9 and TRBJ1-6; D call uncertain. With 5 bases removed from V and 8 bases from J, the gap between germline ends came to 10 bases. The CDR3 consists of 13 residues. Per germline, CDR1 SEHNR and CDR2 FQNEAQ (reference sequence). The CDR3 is CASSLSGDSPLHF. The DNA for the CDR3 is TGTGCCAGCAGCCTCTCAGGAGATTCACCCCTCCACTTT.

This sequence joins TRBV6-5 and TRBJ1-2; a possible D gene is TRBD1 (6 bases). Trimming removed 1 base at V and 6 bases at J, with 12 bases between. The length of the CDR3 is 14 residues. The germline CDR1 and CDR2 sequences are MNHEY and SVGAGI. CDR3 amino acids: CASSYFGQGHGYTF. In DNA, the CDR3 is TGTGCCAGCAGTTACTTTGGGCAGGGGCATGGCTACACCTTC.

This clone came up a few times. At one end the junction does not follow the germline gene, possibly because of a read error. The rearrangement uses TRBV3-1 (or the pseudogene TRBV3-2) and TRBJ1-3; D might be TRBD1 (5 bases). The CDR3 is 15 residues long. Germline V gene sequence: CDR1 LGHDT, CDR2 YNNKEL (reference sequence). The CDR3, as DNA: TGTGCCAGCAGCCAACTTACCGGGACCGCCAGTCCCCCGGATTTT. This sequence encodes CASSQLTGTASPPDF.

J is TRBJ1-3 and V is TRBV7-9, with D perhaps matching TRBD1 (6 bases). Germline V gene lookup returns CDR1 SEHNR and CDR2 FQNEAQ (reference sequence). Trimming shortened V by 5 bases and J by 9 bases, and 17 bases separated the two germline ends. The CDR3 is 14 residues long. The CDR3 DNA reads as TGTGCCAGCAGCACCCGACAGGCTGTTAGCACCATATATTTT. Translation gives CASSTRQAVSTIYF.

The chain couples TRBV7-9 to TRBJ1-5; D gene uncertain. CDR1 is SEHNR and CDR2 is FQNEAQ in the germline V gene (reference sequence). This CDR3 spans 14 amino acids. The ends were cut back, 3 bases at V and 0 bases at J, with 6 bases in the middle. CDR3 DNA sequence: TGTGCCAGCAGCTTCCCAGATAGCAATCAGCCCCAGCATTTT. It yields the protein CASSFPDSNQPQHF.

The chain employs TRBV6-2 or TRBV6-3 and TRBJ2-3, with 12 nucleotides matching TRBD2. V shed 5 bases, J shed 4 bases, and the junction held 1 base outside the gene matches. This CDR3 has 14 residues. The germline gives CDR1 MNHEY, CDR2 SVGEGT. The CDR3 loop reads CASSGLAGSDTQYF. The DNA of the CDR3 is TGTGCCAGCAGTGGACTAGCGGGGTCAGATACGCAGTATTTT.

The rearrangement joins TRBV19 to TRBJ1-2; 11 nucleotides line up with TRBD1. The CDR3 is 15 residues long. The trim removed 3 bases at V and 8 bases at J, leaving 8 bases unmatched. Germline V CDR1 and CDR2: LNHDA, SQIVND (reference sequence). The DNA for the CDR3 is TGTGCCAGTAGTATCGGACAGGGGGCGTCAGTAGGCTACACCTTC. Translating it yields CASSIGQGASVGYTF.

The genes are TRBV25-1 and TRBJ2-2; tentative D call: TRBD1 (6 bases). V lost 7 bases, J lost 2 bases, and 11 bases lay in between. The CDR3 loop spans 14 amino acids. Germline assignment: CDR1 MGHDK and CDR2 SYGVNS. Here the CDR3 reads CASNNRENTGELFF. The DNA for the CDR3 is TGTGCCAGCAATAACAGGGAAAACACCGGGGAGCTGTTTTTT.